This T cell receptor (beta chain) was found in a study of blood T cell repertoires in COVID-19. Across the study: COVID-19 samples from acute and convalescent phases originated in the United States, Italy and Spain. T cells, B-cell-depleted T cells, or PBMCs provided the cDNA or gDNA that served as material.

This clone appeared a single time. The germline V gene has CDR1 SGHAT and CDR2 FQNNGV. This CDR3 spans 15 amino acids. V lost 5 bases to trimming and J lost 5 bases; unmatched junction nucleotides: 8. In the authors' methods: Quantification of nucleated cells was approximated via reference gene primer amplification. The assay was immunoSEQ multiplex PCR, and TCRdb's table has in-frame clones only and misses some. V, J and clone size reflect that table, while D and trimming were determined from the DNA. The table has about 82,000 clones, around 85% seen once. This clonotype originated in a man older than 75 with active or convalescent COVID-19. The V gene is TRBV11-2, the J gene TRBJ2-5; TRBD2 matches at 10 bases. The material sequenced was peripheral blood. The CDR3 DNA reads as TGTGCCAGCAGCCCCGGGAGCGGGGGGGAGGAGACCCAGTACTTC. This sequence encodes CASSPGSGGEETQYF.